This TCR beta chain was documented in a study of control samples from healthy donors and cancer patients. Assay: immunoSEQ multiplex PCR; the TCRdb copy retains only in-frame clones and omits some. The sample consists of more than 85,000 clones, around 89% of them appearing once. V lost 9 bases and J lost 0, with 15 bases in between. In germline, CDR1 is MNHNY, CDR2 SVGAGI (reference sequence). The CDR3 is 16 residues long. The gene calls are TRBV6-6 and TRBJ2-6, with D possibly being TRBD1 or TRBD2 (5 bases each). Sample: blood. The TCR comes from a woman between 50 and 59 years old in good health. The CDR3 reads CASTWDVGSGANVLTF. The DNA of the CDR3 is TGTGCCAGTACATGGGACGTGGGCTCTGGGGCCAACGTCCTGACTTTC.